The TCR beta chain described here comes from a study of T-cell reconstitution after alpha-beta-depleted transplantation in children. There are a few counts of this clonotype. V was pared by 4 bases and J by 6 bases, with 8 bases of the junction left unmatched. CDR3 length: 15 amino acids. The germline gives CDR1 SGHRS, CDR2 YFSETQ. Unique molecular identifiers were incorporated when the TCRbeta library was constructed. TCRdb recomputed calls from the PCR reads with MiXCR, one row per CDR3 protein. The profile shows approximately 400,000 distinct CDR3 sequences, approximately 10% of them singletons. The origin of this receptor is a human donor who donated a stem cell graft to a child with acute myeloid leukemia. Sequenced material: PBMCs from the stem cell graft donor, taken from the stem cell graft. The chain couples TRBV5-1 to TRBJ2-2, with 8 bases identical to TRBD2. CDR3 in amino acids: CASSKLPAGAGELFF. CDR3 DNA: TGCGCCAGCAGCAAACTTCCAGCGGGGGCCGGGGAGCTGTTTTTT.